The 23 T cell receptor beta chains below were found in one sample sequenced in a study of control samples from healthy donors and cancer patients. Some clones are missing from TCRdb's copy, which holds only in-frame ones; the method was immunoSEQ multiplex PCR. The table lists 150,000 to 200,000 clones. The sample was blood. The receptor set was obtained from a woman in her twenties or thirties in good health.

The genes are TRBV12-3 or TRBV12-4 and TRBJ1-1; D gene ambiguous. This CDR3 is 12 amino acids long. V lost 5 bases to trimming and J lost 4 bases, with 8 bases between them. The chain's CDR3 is CASSLGFTEAFF. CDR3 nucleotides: TGTGCCAGCAGTCTAGGGTTCACTGAAGCTTTCTTT.

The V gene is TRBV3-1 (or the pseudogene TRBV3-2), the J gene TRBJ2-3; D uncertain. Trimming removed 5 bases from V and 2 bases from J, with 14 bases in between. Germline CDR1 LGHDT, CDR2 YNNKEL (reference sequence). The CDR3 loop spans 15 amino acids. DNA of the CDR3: TGTGCCAGCAGCTTAGACCAAATACCCACAGATACGCAGTATTTT. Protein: CASSLDQIPTDTQYF.

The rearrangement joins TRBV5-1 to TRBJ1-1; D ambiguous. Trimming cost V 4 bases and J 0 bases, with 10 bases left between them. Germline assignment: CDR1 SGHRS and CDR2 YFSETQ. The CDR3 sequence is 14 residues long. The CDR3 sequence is CASSIGVMNTEAFF. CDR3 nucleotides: TGCGCCAGCAGCATAGGTGTCATGAACACTGAAGCTTTCTTT.

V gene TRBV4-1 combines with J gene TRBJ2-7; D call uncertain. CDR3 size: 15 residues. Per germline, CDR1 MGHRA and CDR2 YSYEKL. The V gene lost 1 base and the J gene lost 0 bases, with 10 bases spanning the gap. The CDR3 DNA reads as TGCGCCAGCAGCCAAGTTTCCTCGACCTCCTACGAGCAGTACTTC. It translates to CASSQVSSTSYEQYF.

The CDR3 loop reads CASSSGPQGYNSNQPQHF. The CDR3 region has the DNA TGCGCCAGCAGCTCGGGACCACAGGGGTACAATAGCAATCAGCCCCAGCATTTT. The gene calls are TRBV5-1 and TRBJ1-5; 7 bases are shared with TRBD1. The CDR3 consists of 18 residues. Trimming at V came to 3 bases and at J to 0 bases, leaving 12 bases not matched to a gene. The germline CDR1 and CDR2 sequences are SGHRS and YFSETQ.

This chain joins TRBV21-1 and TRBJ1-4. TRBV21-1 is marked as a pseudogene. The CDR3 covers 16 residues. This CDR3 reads CASSKPFNATNEKLFF. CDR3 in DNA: TGTGCCAGCAGCAAACCGTTCAATGCAACTAATGAAAAACTGTTTTTT.

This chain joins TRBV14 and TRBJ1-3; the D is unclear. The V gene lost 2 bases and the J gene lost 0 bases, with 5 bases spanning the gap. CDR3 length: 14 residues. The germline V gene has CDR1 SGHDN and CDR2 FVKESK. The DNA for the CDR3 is TGTGCCAGCAGCCAATACACCTCTGGAAACACCATATATTTT. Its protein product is CASSQYTSGNTIYF.

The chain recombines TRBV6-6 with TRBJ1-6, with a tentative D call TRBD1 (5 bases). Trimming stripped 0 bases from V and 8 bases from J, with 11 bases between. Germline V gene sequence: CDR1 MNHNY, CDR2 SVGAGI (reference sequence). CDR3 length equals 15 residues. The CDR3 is CASSYSRGRDSPLHF. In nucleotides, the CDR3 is TGTGCCAGCAGTTACTCGCGGGGCAGGGATTCACCCCTCCACTTT.

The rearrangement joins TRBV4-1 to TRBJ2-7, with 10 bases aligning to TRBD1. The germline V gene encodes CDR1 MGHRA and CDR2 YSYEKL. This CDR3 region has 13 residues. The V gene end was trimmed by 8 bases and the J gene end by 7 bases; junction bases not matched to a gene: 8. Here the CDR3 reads CASRLTGGREQYF. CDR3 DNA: TGCGCCAGCCGATTGACAGGGGGCAGGGAGCAGTACTTC.

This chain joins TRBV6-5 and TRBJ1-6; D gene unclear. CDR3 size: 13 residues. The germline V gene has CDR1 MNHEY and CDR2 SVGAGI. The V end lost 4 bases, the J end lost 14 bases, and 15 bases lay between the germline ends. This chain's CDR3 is CASSSPTPFALHF. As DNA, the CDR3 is TGTGCCAGCAGTTCCCCGACACCGTTTGCCCTCCACTTT.

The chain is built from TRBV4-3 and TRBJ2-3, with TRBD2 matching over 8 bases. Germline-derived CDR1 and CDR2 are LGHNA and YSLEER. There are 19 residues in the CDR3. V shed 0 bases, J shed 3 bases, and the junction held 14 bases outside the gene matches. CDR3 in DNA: TGCGCCAGCAGCCAAGAAGTCGGTAGCGGGATCCGTAGGACAGATACGCAGTATTTT. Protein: CASSQEVGSGIRRTDTQYF.

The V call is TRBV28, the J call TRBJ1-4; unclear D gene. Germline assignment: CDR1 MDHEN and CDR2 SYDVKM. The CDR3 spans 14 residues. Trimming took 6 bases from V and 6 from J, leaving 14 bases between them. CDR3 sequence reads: CASSPRMLDEKLFF. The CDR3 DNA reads TGTGCCAGCAGCCCCCGTATGTTAGATGAAAAACTGTTTTTT. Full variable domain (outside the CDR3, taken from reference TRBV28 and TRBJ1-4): DVKVTQSSRYLVKRTGEKVFLECVQDMDHENMFWYRQDPGLGLRLIYFSYDVKMKEKGDIPEGYSVSREKKERFSLILESASTNQTSMYLCASSPRMLDEKLFFGSGTQLSVL.

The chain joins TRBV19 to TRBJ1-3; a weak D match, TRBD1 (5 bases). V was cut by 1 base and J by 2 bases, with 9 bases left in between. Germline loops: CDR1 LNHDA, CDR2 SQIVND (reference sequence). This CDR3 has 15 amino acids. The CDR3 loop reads CASSIGDQPGNTIYF. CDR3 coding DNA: TGTGCCAGTAGTATAGGGGACCAACCTGGAAACACCATATATTTT.

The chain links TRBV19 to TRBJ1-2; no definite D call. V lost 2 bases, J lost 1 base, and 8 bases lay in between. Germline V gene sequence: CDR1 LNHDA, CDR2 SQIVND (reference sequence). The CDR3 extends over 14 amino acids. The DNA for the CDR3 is TGTGCCAGTAGTATATATGGGAATAACTATGGCTACACCTTC. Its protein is CASSIYGNNYGYTF. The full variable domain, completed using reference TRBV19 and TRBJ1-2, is DGGITQSPKYLFRKEGQNVTLSCEQNLNHDAMYWYRQDPGQGLRLIYYSQIVNDFQKGDIAEGYSVSREKKESFPLTVTSAQKNPTAFYLCASSIYGNNYGYTFGSGTRLTVV.

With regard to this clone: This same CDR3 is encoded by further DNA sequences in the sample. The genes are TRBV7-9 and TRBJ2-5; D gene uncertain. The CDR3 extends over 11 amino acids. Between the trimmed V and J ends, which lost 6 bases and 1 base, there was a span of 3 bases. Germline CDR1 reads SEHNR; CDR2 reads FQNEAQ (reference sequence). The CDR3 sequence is CASSPQETQYF. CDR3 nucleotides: TGTGCCAGCAGTCCCCAAGAGACCCAGTACTTC.

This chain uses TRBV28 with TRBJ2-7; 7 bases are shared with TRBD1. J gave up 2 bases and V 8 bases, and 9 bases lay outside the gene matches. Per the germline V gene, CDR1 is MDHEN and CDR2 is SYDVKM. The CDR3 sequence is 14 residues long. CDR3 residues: CASVIGRGTYEQYF. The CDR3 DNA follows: TGTGCCAGCGTCATTGGCAGGGGGACCTACGAGCAGTACTTC. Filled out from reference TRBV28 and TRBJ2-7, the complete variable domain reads DVKVTQSSRYLVKRTGEKVFLECVQDMDHENMFWYRQDPGLGLRLIYFSYDVKMKEKGDIPEGYSVSREKKERFSLILESASTNQTSMYLCASVIGRGTYEQYFGPGTRLTVT.

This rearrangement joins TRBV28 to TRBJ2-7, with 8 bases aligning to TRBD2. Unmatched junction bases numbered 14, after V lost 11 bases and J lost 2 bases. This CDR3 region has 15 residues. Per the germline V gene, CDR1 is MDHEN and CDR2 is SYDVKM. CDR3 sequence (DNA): TGTGCCTCCCTCGCCGGGGGGGCGAGCACCTACGAGCAGTACTTC. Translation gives CASLAGGASTYEQYF. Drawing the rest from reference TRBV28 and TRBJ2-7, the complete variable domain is DVKVTQSSRYLVKRTGEKVFLECVQDMDHENMFWYRQDPGLGLRLIYFSYDVKMKEKGDIPEGYSVSREKKERFSLILESASTNQTSMYLCASLAGGASTYEQYFGPGTRLTVT.

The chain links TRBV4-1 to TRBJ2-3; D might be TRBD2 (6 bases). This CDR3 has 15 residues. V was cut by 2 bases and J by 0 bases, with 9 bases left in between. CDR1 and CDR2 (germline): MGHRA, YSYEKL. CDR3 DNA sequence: TGCGCCAGCAGCCAACTCCGGGAGAGCACAGATACGCAGTATTTT. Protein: CASSQLRESTDTQYF.

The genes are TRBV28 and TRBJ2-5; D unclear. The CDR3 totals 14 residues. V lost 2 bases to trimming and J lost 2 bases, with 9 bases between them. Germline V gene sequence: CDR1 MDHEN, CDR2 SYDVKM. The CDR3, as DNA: TGTGCCAGCAGTTTAGTGGTGGGGCAAGAGACCCAGTACTTC. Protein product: CASSLVVGQETQYF.

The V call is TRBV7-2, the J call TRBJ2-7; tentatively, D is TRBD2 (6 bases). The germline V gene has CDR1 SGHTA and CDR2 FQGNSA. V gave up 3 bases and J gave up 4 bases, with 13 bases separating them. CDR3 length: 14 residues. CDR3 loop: CASSFDNGGYEQYF. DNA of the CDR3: TGTGCCAGCAGCTTTGATAATGGGGGGTACGAGCAGTACTTC.

The CDR3, as DNA: TGTGCCAGCAGTCAGAGGGGGCGTGATTCGAGGGGAGCTTTCTTT. The encoded protein is CASSQRGRDSRGAFF. V is TRBV28 and J is TRBJ1-1; 7 nucleotides align to TRBD1. The CDR3 covers 15 residues. J was trimmed by 10 bases and V by 5 bases; bases with no gene match: 16. Germline loops: CDR1 MDHEN, CDR2 SYDVKM.

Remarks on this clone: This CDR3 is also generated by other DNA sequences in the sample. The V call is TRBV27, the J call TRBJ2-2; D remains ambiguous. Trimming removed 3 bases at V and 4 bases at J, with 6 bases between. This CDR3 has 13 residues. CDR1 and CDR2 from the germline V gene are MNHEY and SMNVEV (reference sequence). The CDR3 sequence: CASSLWGTGELFF. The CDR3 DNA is TGTGCCAGCAGTTTGTGGGGCACCGGGGAGCTGTTTTTT.

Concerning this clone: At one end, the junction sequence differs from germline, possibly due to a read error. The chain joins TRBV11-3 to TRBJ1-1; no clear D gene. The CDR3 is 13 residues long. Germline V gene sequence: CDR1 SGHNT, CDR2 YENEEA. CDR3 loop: CASSLAENSEAFF. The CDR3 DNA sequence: TGTGCCAGCAGCTTAGCCGAGAACAGTGAAGCTTTCTTT.